The next 19 T cell receptor beta chains were all read from a single sample in a study of shared clonotypes between healthy human individuals. Sequencing used immunoSEQ multiplex PCR; TCRdb keeps in-frame clones, though not all of them. The table includes about 660,000 clones, approximately 79% detected once. The sample comprised memory CD4+ T cells sorted from blood. Subset of the sample: CD45RA-negative fraction. Receptors were obtained from a woman aged 30 to 39 in good health.

The V call is TRBV18, the J call TRBJ2-5; D is uncertain. The CDR3 has 13 residues. Deletions cut 4 bases from V and 5 bases from J, with 11 bases between. Germline V CDR1 and CDR2: KGHSH, LQKENI. Here the CDR3 DNA reads TGTGCCAGCTCACAGTTGGCCGCGGAGACCCAGTACTTC. Translation: CASSQLAAETQYF.

This chain links TRBV6-1 with TRBJ1-5; 8 bases map to TRBD1. CDR3 length: 15 residues. Germline V gives CDR1 MNHNS, CDR2 SASEGT. V lost 6 bases, J lost 4 bases, and 8 bases stayed unmatched. CDR3 in DNA: TGTGCCAGCAGAAACCGACAGGGGAGGAATCAGCCCCAGCATTTT. Protein: CASRNRQGRNQPQHF.

The V gene is TRBV7-6, the J gene TRBJ2-5, with unresolved D. Germline V CDR1 and CDR2: SGHVS, FNYEAQ. This CDR3 has 14 residues. V gave up 10 bases and J gave up 4 bases, with 19 bases separating them. CDR3 DNA: TGTGCCACCTCCTATTCGTTCATTTCAGAGACCCAGTACTTC. The encoded protein is CATSYSFISETQYF. The full variable domain, rest sourced from reference TRBV7-6 and TRBJ2-5, is GAGVSQSPRYKVTKRGQDVALRCDPISGHVSLYWYRQALGQGPEFLTYFNYEAQQDKSGLPNDRFSAERPEGSISTLTIQRTEQRDSAMYRCATSYSFISETQYFGPGTRLLVL.

The CDR3 DNA sequence: TGTGCCAGCAGCGAGGGCTCAACCTACGAGCAGTACTTC. Its translation: CASSEGSTYEQYF. The genes are TRBV9 and TRBJ2-7, with no clear D. The CDR3 spans 13 residues. V was cut by 3 bases and J by 2 bases, with 9 bases left in between. Looked up from germline, CDR1 is SGDLS and CDR2 is YYNGEE.

This clone was observed at least ten times. The chain couples TRBV7-6 to TRBJ2-5; D is uncertain. Germline V gene lookup returns CDR1 SGHVS and CDR2 FNYEAQ. Trimming left V 2 bases short and J 7 bases short, with 5 bases between. The CDR3 length is 11 residues. CDR3 coding DNA: TGTGCCAGCAGCTTATTCGGGACCCAGTACTTC. This gives the protein CASSLFGTQYF.

The gene calls are TRBV11-2 and TRBJ1-2; D unresolved. CDR3 length equals 16 residues. Germline V lookup: CDR1 SGHAT, CDR2 FQNNGV. Trimming took 6 bases from V and 2 from J, leaving 19 bases between them. The CDR3 region is CASRLIRAKENYGYTF. The CDR3 DNA is TGTGCCAGCAGATTAATCCGGGCCAAGGAGAACTATGGCTACACCTTC.

This clone has a count of ten or more. The V and J genes are TRBV21-1 and TRBJ2-7; TRBD1, as called in the table, went unchecked against the DNA. TRBV21-1 is shown as a pseudogene. The CDR3 contains 18 residues. The CDR3 DNA follows: TGTGCCAGCAGCCCCCGGGACAGGCGAGGGAACTCGACCTACGAGCAGTACTTC. Protein product: CASSPRDRRGNSTYEQYF.

The gene calls are TRBV28 and TRBJ2-1, with D unresolved. Germline CDR1 MDHEN, CDR2 SYDVKM. This CDR3 is built from 11 residues. Trimming stripped 3 bases from V and 15 bases from J, with 12 bases between. In DNA form, the CDR3 reads TGTGCCAGCAGTTTCCTTAGATCACGGTTCTTC. Translating gives CASSFLRSRFF.

The J gene is TRBJ1-1, the V gene TRBV12-5; TRBD1 is a possible D gene (5 bases). Germline V lookup: CDR1 LGHNT, CDR2 FRNRAP. Between the trimmed V and J ends, which lost 5 bases and 4 bases, there was a span of 14 bases. This CDR3 region has 14 residues. Written as DNA, the CDR3 is TGTGCTAGTGGTCCCGGGGGAAGTCGCACTGAAGCTTTCTTT. It encodes CASGPGGSRTEAFF.

This clone appeared a single time. This sequence joins TRBV19 and TRBJ2-1, with D unresolved. V gave up 8 bases and J gave up 2 bases, with 19 bases separating them. Looked up from germline, CDR1 is LNHDA and CDR2 is SQIVND (reference sequence). This CDR3 spans 16 amino acids. The CDR3 nucleotides are TGTGCCAGTTTTGGTCGTAGCACCCACACCTACAATGAGCAGTTCTTC. This gives the protein CASFGRSTHTYNEQFF.

This chain joins TRBV7-9 and TRBJ1-3; no definite D call. The length of the CDR3 is 12 residues. The V end was cut by 6 bases, the J end by 2 bases, with 5 bases between. Looked up from germline, CDR1 is SEHNR and CDR2 is FQNEAQ (reference sequence). The CDR3 loop is CASRAAGNTIYF. The CDR3 nucleotides are TGTGCCAGCAGGGCCGCTGGAAACACCATATATTTT.

Comment on this clone: The sample has other DNA sequences that encode this CDR3 too. The chain joins TRBV11-2 to TRBJ2-1; no clear D gene. This CDR3 contains 13 residues. V lost 0 bases and J lost 5, with 5 bases in between. The germline CDR1 and CDR2 sequences are SGHAT and FQNNGV. Here the CDR3 reads CASSLDLNNEQFF. CDR3 DNA sequence: TGTGCCAGCAGCTTAGACCTTAACAATGAGCAGTTCTTC. The full variable domain, its missing parts supplied by reference TRBV11-2 and TRBJ2-1, is EAGVAQSPRYKIIEKRQSVAFWCNPISGHATLYWYQQILGQGPKLLIQFQNNGVVDDSQLPKDRFSAERLKGVDSTLKIQPAKLEDSAVYLCASSLDLNNEQFFGPGTRLTVL.

The DNA for the CDR3 is TGTGCCAGCAGCCAAGGCCTGGGACAGGGGAACGAGCAGTACTTC. Its translation: CASSQGLGQGNEQYF. J is TRBJ2-7 and V is TRBV7-2; 10 nucleotides line up with TRBD1. After removal of 5 bases from V and 5 bases from J, the junction contained 9 bases not matched to a gene. The CDR3 loop spans 15 amino acids. Germline CDR1 SGHTA, CDR2 FQGNSA.

The V call is TRBV18, the J call TRBJ1-4; no clear D gene. The CDR3 has 13 amino acids. Germline-derived CDR1 and CDR2 are KGHSH and LQKENI. Trimming removed 6 bases from V and 5 bases from J, with 10 bases in between. As DNA, the CDR3 is TGTGCCAGCTCGCGTGGGCTGAATGAAAAACTGTTTTTT. Its translation is CASSRGLNEKLFF.

The V gene is TRBV7-2, the J gene TRBJ1-1; 7 bases agree with TRBD1. Trimming cost V 5 bases and J 7 bases; bases outside gene matches: 7. CDR3 size: 13 residues. CDR1 is SGHTA and CDR2 is FQGNSA in the germline V gene. CDR3 nucleotides: TGTGCCAGCAGCCAGTTACAGGGGTTTGAAGCTTTCTTT. Translating it yields CASSQLQGFEAFF.

V and J are TRBV11-3 and TRBJ2-1; D remains unclear. Deletions cut 1 base from V and 4 bases from J, with 8 bases between. Germline CDR1 SGHNT, CDR2 YENEEA. The CDR3 contains 14 residues. This CDR3 reads CASSLGQVYNEQFF. The CDR3 DNA sequence: TGTGCCAGCAGCTTAGGCCAAGTTTACAATGAGCAGTTCTTC.

CDR3 nucleotides: TGTGCCAGCAGCGTAAACGGACTAGCGAAGGAGACCCAGTACTTC. Translating gives CASSVNGLAKETQYF. The J gene is TRBJ2-5, the V gene TRBV7-2, with TRBD2 matching over 9 bases. J lost 5 bases, V lost 5 bases, and 9 bases had no gene match. The CDR3 runs to 15 residues. Germline-derived CDR1 and CDR2 are SGHTA and FQGNSA.

The V and J genes are TRBV7-2 and TRBJ2-2; tentatively, D is TRBD2 (6 bases). Deletions cut 5 bases from V and 4 bases from J, with 14 bases between. Germline V gene sequence: CDR1 SGHTA, CDR2 FQGNSA. The CDR3 loop spans 15 amino acids. The CDR3 sequence is CASSAGPQVTGELFF. CDR3 coding DNA: TGTGCCAGCAGCGCGGGACCTCAAGTCACCGGGGAGCTGTTTTTT.

The rearrangement joins TRBV19 to TRBJ2-7; maybe TRBD2 (6 bases). Looked up from germline, CDR1 is LNHDA and CDR2 is SQIVND (reference sequence). V lost 4 bases to trimming and J lost 2 bases, with 18 bases between them. This CDR3 has 16 amino acids. In DNA form, the CDR3 reads TGTGCCAGTAGTAAGCCCCCGCGGGGAGGACCCTACGAGCAGTACTTC. Encoded protein: CASSKPPRGGPYEQYF.